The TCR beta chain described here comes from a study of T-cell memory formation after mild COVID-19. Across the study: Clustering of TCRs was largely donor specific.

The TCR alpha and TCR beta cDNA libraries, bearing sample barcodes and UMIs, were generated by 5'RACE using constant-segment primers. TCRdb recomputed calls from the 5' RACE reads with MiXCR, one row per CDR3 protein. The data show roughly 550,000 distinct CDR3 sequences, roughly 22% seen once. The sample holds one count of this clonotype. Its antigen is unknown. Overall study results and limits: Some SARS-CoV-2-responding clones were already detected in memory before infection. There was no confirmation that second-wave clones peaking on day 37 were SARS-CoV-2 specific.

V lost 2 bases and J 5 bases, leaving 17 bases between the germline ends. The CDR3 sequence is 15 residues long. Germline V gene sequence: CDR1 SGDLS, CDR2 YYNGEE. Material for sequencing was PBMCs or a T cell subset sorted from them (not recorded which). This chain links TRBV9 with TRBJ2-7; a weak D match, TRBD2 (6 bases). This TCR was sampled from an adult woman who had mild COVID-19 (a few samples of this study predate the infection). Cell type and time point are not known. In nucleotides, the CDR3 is TGTGCCAGCAGCGTGGGGGGAATAGCGTCCAACGAGCAGTACTTC. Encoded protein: CASSVGGIASNEQYF.